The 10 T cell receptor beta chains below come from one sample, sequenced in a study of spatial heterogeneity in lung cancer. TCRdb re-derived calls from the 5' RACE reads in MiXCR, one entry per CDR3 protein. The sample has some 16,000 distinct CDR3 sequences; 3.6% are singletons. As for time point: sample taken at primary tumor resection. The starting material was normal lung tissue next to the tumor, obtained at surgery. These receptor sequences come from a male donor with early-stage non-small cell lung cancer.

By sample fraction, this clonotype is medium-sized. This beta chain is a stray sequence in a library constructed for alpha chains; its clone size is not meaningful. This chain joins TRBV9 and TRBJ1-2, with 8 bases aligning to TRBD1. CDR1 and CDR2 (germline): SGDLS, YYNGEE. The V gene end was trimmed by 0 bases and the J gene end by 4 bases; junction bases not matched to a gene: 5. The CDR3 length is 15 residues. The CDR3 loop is CASSVEAGGVYGYTF. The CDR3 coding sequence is TGTGCCAGCAGCGTAGAAGCAGGGGGCGTCTATGGCTACACCTTC.

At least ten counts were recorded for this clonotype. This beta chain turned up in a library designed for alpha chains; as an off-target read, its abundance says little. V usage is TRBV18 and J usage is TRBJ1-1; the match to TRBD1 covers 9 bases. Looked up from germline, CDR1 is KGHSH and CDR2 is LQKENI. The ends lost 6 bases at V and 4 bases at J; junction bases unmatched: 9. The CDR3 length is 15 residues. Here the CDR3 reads CASSPGTGSVTEAFF. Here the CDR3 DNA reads TGTGCCAGCTCTCCCGGGACAGGGTCGGTCACTGAAGCTTTCTTT.

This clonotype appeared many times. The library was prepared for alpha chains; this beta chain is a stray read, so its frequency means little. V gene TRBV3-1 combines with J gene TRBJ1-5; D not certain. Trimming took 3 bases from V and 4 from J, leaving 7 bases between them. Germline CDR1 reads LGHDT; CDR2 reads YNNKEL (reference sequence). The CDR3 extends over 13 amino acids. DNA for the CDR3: TGTGCCAGCAGCCAGGGGTCGAATCAGCCCCAGCATTTT. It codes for CASSQGSNQPQHF.

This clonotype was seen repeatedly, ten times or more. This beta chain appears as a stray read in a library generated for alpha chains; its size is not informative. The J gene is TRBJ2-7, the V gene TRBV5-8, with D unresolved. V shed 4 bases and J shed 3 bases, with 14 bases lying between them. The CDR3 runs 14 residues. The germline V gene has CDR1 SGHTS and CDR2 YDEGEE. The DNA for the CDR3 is TGTGCCAGCAGCCTCGACTTTAGCAACTACGAGCAGTACTTC. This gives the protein CASSLDFSNYEQYF.

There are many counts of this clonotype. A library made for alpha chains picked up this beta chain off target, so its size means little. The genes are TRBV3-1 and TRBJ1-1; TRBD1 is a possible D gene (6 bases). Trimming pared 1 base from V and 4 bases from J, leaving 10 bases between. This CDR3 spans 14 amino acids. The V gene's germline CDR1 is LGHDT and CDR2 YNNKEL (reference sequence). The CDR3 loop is CASSQATGGTEAFF. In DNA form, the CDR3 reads TGTGCCAGCAGCCAAGCGACAGGTGGCACTGAAGCTTTCTTT.

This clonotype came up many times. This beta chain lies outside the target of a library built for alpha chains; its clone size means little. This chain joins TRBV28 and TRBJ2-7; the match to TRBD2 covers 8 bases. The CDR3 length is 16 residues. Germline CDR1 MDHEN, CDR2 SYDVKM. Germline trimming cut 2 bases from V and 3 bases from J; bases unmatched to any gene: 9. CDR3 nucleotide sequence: TGTGCCAGCAGTTTAGGCAATAGCGGGGCACTCTACGAGCAGTACTTC. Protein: CASSLGNSGALYEQYF.

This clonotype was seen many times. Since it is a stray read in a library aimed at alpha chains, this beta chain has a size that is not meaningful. CDR3 sequence (DNA): TGTGCCAGCAGCCCTCGGCCGGACTTGAGCTCTGGAAACACCATATATTTT. This gives the protein CASSPRPDLSSGNTIYF. V and J are TRBV7-2 and TRBJ1-3, with unresolved D. CDR1 SGHTA and CDR2 FQGNSA come from the germline V gene. CDR3 size: 17 residues. The V gene lost 5 bases and the J gene lost 0 bases, with 17 bases spanning the gap.

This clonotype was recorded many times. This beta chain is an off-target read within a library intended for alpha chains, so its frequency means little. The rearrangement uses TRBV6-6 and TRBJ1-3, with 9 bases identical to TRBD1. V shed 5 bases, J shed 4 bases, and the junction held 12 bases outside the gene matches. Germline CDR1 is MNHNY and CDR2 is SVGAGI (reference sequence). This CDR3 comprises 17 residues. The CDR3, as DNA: TGTGCCAGCAGTCCCCTTCCGGGACAGGGAGGGGGAAACACCATATATTTT. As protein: CASSPLPGQGGGNTIYF.

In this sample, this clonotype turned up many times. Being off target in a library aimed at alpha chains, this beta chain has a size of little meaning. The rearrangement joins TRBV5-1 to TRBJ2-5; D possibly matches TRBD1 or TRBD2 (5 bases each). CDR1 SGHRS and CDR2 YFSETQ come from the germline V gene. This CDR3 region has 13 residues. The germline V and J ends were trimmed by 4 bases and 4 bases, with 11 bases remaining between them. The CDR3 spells CASSRDGVETQYF. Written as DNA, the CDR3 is TGCGCCAGCAGCCGGGACGGGGTAGAGACCCAGTACTTC.

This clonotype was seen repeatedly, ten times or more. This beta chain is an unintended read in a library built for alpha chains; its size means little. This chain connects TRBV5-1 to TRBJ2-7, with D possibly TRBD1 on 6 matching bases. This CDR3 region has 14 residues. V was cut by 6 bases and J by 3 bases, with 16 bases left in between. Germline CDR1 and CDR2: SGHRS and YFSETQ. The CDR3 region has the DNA TGCGCCAGCAAATTGAGGGACACCCTCTACGAGCAGTACTTC. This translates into CASKLRDTLYEQYF.